The rows below give T cell receptor beta chains drawn from one sample of a study of CD4+ T cells in melanoma. TCRdb's table, derived via immunoSEQ multiplex PCR, lists solely in-frame clones and lacks some. The sample includes around 20,000 clones, 80% to 90% seen only once; the top ten take approximately 5.4%. Source material: cells from a culture (not recorded whether cultured in vitro). The receptors here all came from a human donor with melanoma. Each CDR3 is given with its conserved first and last residue. The D gene is left open where the match is weak. Only part of the rows carry a size: once, few, many, or a class if the clone is expanded.

TRBV10-2,NA,15,TRBJ1-1,NA,CASSVFHLNLPGAFF,TGCGCCAGCAGTGTATTTCACTTAAATCTTCCCGGAGCTTTCTTT
TRBV27,NA,15,TRBJ1-2,NA,CASSPLTHSNYGYTF,TGTGCCAGCAGCCCCTTGACACACTCTAACTATGGCTACACCTTC
TRBV6-6,NA,15,TRBJ1-6,few,CASTNAPDFNSPLHF,TGTGCCAGCACTAACGCCCCTGATTTTAATTCACCCCTCCACTTT
TRBV30,TRBD2,15,TRBJ2-3,once,CAWRASGGYTDTQYF,TGTGCCTGGAGGGCTAGCGGGGGGTACACAGATACGCAGTATTTT
TRBV5-1,NA,14,TRBJ2-7,NA,CASSFRDGRDEQYF,TGCGCCAGCAGCTTCCGGGACGGCAGGGACGAGCAGTACTTC
TRBV2,TRBD1,19,TRBJ2-5,NA,CASSEALQGQGRLEETQYF,TGTGCCAGCAGTGAAGCGCTCCAAGGACAGGGCCGCTTAGAAGAGACCCAGTACTTC
TRBV19,NA,15,TRBJ1-5,NA,CASSIWVLSNQPQHF,TGTGCCAGTAGTATCTGGGTTCTGAGCAATCAGCCCCAGCATTTT
TRBV7-8,TRBD1,17,TRBJ1-4,NA,CASGRTGGFRYNEKLFF,TGTGCCAGCGGAAGGACAGGGGGTTTTAGGTATAATGAAAAACTGTTTTTT
TRBV18,NA,14,TRBJ1-1,NA,CASSPKAVNTEAFF,TGTGCCAGCTCACCAAAAGCGGTGAACACTGAAGCTTTCTTT
TRBV5-1,NA,16,TRBJ1-3,few,CASSPELQGYGNTIYF,TGCGCCAGCAGCCCGGAATTACAGGGATATGGAAACACCATATATTTT
TRBV19,NA,13,TRBJ1-2,NA,CASRTGSPYGYTF,TGTGCCAGTAGGACAGGAAGCCCCTATGGCTACACCTTC
TRBV19,NA,17,TRBJ2-1,NA,CASSVRPLANSYNEQFF,TGTGCCAGTAGTGTCCGACCTCTAGCGAACTCCTACAATGAGCAGTTCTTC
TRBV5-1,NA,16,TRBJ1-2,NA,CASSLERGVANYGYTF,TGCGCCAGCAGCTTGGAACGTGGAGTAGCTAACTATGGCTACACCTTC
TRBV7-8,NA,15,TRBJ1-2,NA,CASSPARTGWGGYTF,TGTGCCAGCAGCCCCGCGAGGACGGGTTGGGGGGGCTACACCTTC
TRBV5-6,NA,14,TRBJ1-6,once,CASSSRYLRSPLHF,TGTGCCAGCAGTAGTAGGTATTTAAGATCACCCCTCCACTTT
TRBV19,NA,15,TRBJ1-6,NA,CASSIAGTPNSPLHF,TGTGCCAGTAGTATTGCCGGGACTCCGAATTCACCCCTCCACTTT
TRBV6-1,NA,12,TRBJ1-1,NA,CAIQVTNTEAFF,TGTGCCATTCAGGTGACGAACACTGAAGCTTTCTTT
TRBV5-6,NA,12,TRBJ2-7,NA,CASSLDKYEQYF,TGTGCCAGCAGCTTGGACAAGTACGAGCAGTACTTC
TRBV11-2,TRBD2,17,TRBJ2-1,NA,CASSPGTSGGLYNEQFF,TGTGCCAGCAGCCCTGGAACTAGCGGGGGGCTCTACAATGAGCAGTTCTTC
TRBV10-3,TRBD2,15,TRBJ2-4,NA,CAISATGGRKNIQYF,TGTGCCATCAGTGCTACGGGGGGACGGAAAAACATTCAGTACTTC
TRBV29-1,TRBD1,12,TRBJ2-7,NA,CSVVGDSYEQYF,TGCAGCGTTGTGGGGGACAGCTACGAGCAGTACTTC
TRBV9,NA,14,TRBJ2-2,NA,CASSVATETGELFF,TGTGCCAGCAGCGTAGCTACAGAGACCGGGGAGCTGTTTTTT